Shown below are 8 T cell receptor beta chains from a single sample sequenced in a study of shared T cell receptors in the human thymus (dated by TCRdb to the early 2020s). The method behind the library was the immunoSEQ multiplex PCR assay. TCRdb re-hosts the immuneACCESS table, in-frame sequences only. Its copies lack some clones; in the studies checked, an unresolved V gene accounts for under half of them, and the cause for the rest is not known. Across this sample there are about 380,000 clones, with roughly 94% seen only once. Approximately 0.02% of the sample belongs to the ten largest clones. The sample was thymocytes. These receptor sequences come from a human donor.

The V and J genes are TRBV28 and TRBJ2-2, with unresolved D. The CDR3 loop spans 15 amino acids. Germline loops: CDR1 MDHEN, CDR2 SYDVKM. Trimming left V 5 bases short and J 5 bases short, with 15 bases between. This chain's CDR3 is CASSVPAPLTGELFF. CDR3 nucleotides: TGTGCCAGCAGTGTCCCGGCCCCCTTGACCGGGGAGCTGTTTTTT.

The chain has TRBV2 and TRBJ2-3; 13 bases align to TRBD2. This CDR3 has 17 amino acids. Per germline, CDR1 SNHLY and CDR2 FYNNEI. With 1 base clipped from V and 5 bases from J, the junction kept 6 bases outside the gene matches. CDR3 sequence (DNA): TGTGCCAGCAGTGAAGAACTAGCGGGAGGGCCGGTAGATACGCAGTATTTT. This encodes CASSEELAGGPVDTQYF.

As for this clone: A junction end diverges from the germline sequence, so it may reflect a read error. J is TRBJ2-3 and V is TRBV29-1; TRBD1 matches at 7 bases. Germline assignment: CDR1 SQVTM and CDR2 ANQGSEA. The CDR3 spans 14 residues. CDR3 in DNA: TGCAGCGTTCAAGAGGGGGCACATCAAAATACGCAGTATTTT. As protein: CSVQEGAHQNTQYF.

The CDR3 bases are TGTGCCAGCAGCTTAGGGGGTACTAGCACAGATACGCAGTATTTT. Translation gives CASSLGGTSTDTQYF. V usage is TRBV7-8 and J usage is TRBJ2-3; D is ambiguous. CDR3 length: 15 residues. The ends were cut back, 1 base at V and 0 bases at J, with 8 bases in the middle. The germline V gene has CDR1 SGHVS and CDR2 FQNEAQ.

V gene TRBV19 combines with J gene TRBJ2-4; D not certain. This CDR3 is 14 amino acids long. Per the germline V gene, CDR1 is LNHDA and CDR2 is SQIVND (reference sequence). V lost 7 bases and J lost 0, with 10 bases in between. The CDR3 DNA is TGTGCCAGTACAGGCCGAGGAGCCAAAAACATTCAGTACTTC. Protein product: CASTGRGAKNIQYF.

This chain connects TRBV5-1 to TRBJ2-7; no clear D. From germline, CDR1 is SGHRS and CDR2 YFSETQ. There are 15 residues in the CDR3. Trimming removed 5 bases from V and 4 bases from J, with 19 bases in between. The chain's CDR3 is CASRPTTRLGYEQYF. The DNA for the CDR3 is TGCGCCAGCAGACCAACAACAAGACTCGGTTACGAGCAGTACTTC.

J is TRBJ1-5 and V is TRBV28, with D uncertain. Germline V CDR1 and CDR2: MDHEN, SYDVKM. Trimming cost V 6 bases and J 4 bases, with 10 bases left between them. The CDR3 spans 13 residues. The CDR3 is CASSETVNQPQHF. The CDR3 DNA sequence: TGTGCCAGCAGCGAGACGGTAAATCAGCCCCAGCATTTT.

The V gene is TRBV6-1, the J gene TRBJ1-1; no reliable D call. The germline gives CDR1 MNHNS, CDR2 SASEGT. Between the trimmed V and J ends, which lost 5 bases and 0 bases, there was a span of 10 bases. The CDR3 covers 14 residues. The chain's CDR3 is CASSPRDLNTEAFF. The CDR3 DNA reads TGTGCCAGCAGTCCTCGGGATCTGAACACTGAAGCTTTCTTT.